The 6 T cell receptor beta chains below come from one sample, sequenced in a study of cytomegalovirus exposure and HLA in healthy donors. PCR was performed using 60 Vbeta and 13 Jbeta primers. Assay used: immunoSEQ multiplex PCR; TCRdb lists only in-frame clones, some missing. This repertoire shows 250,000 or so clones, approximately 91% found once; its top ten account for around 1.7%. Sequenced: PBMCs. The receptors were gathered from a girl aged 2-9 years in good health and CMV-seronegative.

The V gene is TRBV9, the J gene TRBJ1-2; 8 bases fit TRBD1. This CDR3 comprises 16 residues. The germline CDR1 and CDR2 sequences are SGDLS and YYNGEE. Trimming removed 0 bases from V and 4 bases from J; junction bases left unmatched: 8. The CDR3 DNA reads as TGTGCCAGCAGCGTAGCTACCGGACAGGGATCCTATGGCTACACCTTC. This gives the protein CASSVATGQGSYGYTF.

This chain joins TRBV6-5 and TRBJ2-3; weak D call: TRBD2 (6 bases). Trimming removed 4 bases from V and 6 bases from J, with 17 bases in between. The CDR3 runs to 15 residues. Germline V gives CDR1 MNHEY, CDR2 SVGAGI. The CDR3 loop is CASSSPGLRTDTQYF. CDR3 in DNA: TGTGCCAGCAGTTCTCCGGGACTCAGAACGGATACGCAGTATTTT.

In DNA, the CDR3 is TGCGCCAGCAGCCAAGACAGGGCTTACAATGAGCAGTTCTTC. As protein: CASSQDRAYNEQFF. The rearrangement joins TRBV5-1 to TRBJ2-1, with TRBD1 matching 7 bases. Germline CDR1 SGHRS, CDR2 YFSETQ. The CDR3 loop spans 14 amino acids. The ends lost 4 bases at V and 4 bases at J; junction bases unmatched: 5.

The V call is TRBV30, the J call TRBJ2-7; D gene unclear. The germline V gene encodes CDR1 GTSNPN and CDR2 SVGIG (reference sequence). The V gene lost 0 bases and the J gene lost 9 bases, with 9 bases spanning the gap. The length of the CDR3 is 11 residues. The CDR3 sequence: CAWSVPDGQYF. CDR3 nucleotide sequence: TGTGCCTGGAGTGTACCAGATGGGCAGTACTTC.

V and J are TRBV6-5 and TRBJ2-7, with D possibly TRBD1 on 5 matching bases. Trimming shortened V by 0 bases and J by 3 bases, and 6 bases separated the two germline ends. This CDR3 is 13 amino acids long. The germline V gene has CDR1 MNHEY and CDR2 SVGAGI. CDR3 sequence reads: CASSYSGVYEQYF. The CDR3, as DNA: TGTGCCAGCAGTTACTCAGGGGTCTACGAGCAGTACTTC.

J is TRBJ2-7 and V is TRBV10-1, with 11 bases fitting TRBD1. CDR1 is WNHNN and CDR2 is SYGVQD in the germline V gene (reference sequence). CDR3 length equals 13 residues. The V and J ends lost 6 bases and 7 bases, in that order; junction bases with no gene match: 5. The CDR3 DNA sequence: TGCGCCAGCAGGGACAGGGGGCCGGGGGAGCAGTACTTC. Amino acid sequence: CASRDRGPGEQYF.